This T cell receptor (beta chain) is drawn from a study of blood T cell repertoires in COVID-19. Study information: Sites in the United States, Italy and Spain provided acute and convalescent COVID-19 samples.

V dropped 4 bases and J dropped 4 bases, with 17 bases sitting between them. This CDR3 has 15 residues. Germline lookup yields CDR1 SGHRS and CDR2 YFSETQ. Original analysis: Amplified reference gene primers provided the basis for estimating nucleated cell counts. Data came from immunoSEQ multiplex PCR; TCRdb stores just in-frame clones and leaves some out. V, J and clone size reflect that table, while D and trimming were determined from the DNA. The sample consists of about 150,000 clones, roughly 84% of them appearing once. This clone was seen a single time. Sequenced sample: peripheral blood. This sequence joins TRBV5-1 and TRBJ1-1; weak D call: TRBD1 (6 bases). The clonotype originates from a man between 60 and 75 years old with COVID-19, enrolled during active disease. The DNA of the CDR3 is TGCGCCAGCAGCCCCCGGAGCCAGGGGAGCACTGAAGCTTTCTTT. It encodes CASSPRSQGSTEAFF.